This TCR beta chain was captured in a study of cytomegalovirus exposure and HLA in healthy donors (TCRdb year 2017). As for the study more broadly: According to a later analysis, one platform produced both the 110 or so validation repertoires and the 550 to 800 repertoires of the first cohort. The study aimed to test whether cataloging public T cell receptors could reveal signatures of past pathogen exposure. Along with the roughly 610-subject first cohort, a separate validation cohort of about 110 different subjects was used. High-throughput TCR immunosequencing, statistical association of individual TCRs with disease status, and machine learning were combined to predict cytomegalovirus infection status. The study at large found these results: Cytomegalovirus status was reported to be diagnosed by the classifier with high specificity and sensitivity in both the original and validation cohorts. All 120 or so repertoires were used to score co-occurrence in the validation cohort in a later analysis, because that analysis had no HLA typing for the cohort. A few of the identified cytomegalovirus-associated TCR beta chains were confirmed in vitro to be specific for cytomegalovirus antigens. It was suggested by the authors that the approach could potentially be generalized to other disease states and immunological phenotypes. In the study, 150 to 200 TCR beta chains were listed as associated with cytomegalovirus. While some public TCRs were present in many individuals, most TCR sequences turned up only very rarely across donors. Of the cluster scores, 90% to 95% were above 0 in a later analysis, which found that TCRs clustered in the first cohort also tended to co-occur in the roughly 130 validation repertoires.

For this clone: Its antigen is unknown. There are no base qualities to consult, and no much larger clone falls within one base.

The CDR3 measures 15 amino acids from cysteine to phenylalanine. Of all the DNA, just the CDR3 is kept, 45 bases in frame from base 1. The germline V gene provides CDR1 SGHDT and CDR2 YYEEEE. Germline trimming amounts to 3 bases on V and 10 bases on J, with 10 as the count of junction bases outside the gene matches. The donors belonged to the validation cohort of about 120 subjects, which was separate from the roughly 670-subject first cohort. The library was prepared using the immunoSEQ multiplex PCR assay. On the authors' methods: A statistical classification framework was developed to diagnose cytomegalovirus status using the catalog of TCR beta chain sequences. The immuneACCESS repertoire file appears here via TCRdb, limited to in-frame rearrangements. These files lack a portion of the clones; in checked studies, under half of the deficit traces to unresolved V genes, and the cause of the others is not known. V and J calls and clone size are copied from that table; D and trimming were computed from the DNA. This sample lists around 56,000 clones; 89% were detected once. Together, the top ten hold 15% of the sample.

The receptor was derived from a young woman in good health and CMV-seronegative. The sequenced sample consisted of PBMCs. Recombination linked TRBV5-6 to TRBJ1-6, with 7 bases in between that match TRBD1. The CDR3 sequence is CASSSRQGVFSPLHF. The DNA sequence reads TGTGCCAGCAGCTCGAGACAGGGTGTGTTCTCACCCCTCCACTTT.